These 32 T cell receptor beta chains came from one sample sequenced in a study of shared clonotypes between healthy human individuals. Method: immunoSEQ multiplex PCR; TCRdb's copy keeps in-frame clones and lacks some. The table lists about half a million clones, around four fifths of them singletons. Sequences were obtained from PBMCs. These receptors were collected from a woman between 35 and 50 years old in good health. Some clones in this sample may be carry-over from other donors' samples.

The genes are TRBV27 and TRBJ2-1, with D possibly TRBD2 on 6 matching bases. Germline V gene lookup returns CDR1 MNHEY and CDR2 SMNVEV (reference sequence). V dropped 11 bases and J dropped 3 bases, with 17 bases sitting between them. This CDR3 has 14 residues. The CDR3 DNA follows: TGTGCCGCACGCCGACTAGGAGACTACAATGAGCAGTTCTTC. Translating it yields CAARRLGDYNEQFF.

The V gene is TRBV29-1, the J gene TRBJ2-5; TRBD1 matches 7 bases. The CDR3 is made up of 12 amino acids. V shed 6 bases, J shed 6 bases, and the junction held 7 bases outside the gene matches. Germline CDR1 reads SQVTM; CDR2 reads ANQGSEA. The CDR3 nucleotides read TGCAGCGTCAACAGGGGCGGGCAGACCCAGTACTTC. Protein: CSVNRGGQTQYF. Full variable domain (remainder filled in from reference TRBV29-1 and TRBJ2-5): SAVISQKPSRDICQRGTSLTIQCQVDSQVTMMFWYRQQPGQSLTLIATANQGSEATYESGFVIDKFPISRPNLTFSTLTVSNMSPEDSSIYLCSVNRGGQTQYFGPGTRLLVL.

Ten or more counts support this clone. V and J are TRBV5-1 and TRBJ2-1; a weak D match, TRBD2 (5 bases). This CDR3 is built from 15 residues. Per the germline V gene, CDR1 is SGHRS and CDR2 is YFSETQ. V gave up 5 bases and J gave up 7 bases, with 19 bases separating them. The CDR3 protein is CASRSHDREQNEQFF. The CDR3 DNA reads TGCGCCAGCAGATCACACGACCGGGAACAGAATGAGCAGTTCTTC.

The chain combines TRBV7-8 with TRBJ1-2; D might be TRBD1 (6 bases). Per germline, CDR1 SGHVS and CDR2 FQNEAQ. This CDR3 has 15 amino acids. Trimming left V 1 base short and J 1 base short, with 10 bases between. The CDR3 loop is CASSLEARGNYGYTF. The CDR3 nucleotides read TGTGCCAGCAGCTTAGAAGCCAGGGGTAACTATGGCTACACCTTC. The complete variable domain, with remaining parts taken from reference TRBV7-8 and TRBJ1-2, reads GAGVSQSPRYKVAKRGQDVALRCDPISGHVSLFWYQQALGQGPEFLTYFQNEAQLDKSGLPSDRFFAERPEGSVSTLKIQRTQQEDSAVYLCASSLEARGNYGYTFGSGTRLTVV.

V and J are TRBV19 and TRBJ2-1, with TRBD2 identical over 8 bases. Germline loops: CDR1 LNHDA, CDR2 SQIVND (reference sequence). Germline trimming cut 9 bases from V and 5 bases from J; bases unmatched to any gene: 6. This CDR3 region has 13 residues. The CDR3 reads CASLSGIDNEQFF. DNA of the CDR3: TGTGCCAGCCTTAGCGGGATAGACAATGAGCAGTTCTTC.

V and J are TRBV2 and TRBJ2-2; TRBD1 aligns across 12 bases. The CDR3 length is 16 residues. V lost 7 bases and J lost 5; bases outside the gene matches: 8. The germline gives CDR1 SNHLY, CDR2 FYNNEI. The CDR3 DNA sequence: TGTGCCAGCAAACCCGGGACAGGGGGCGGGACCGGGGAGCTGTTTTTT. This encodes CASKPGTGGGTGELFF.

V is TRBV5-4 and J is TRBJ2-5, with 7 bases fitting TRBD1. The end of the DNA aligns better with TRBJ2-7, so the J call may be wrong. Looked up from germline, CDR1 is SGHNT and CDR2 is YYREEE (reference sequence). The CDR3 contains 14 residues. CDR3 residues: CASSEGDRSYEQYF. The DNA for the CDR3 is TGTGCCAGCAGCGAGGGGGACAGATCCTACGAGCAGTACTTC.

This clone was counted between two and nine times. A much larger clonotype is one base distant, so this may be a read error. This chain connects TRBV30 to TRBJ1-5; D is perhaps TRBD1 (6 bases). The J call may not be correct, given that the DNA end is closer to TRBJ2-3. From germline, CDR1 is GTSNPN and CDR2 SVGIG (reference sequence). The CDR3 is 13 residues long. The CDR3 sequence: CAWSRGNGQPQYF. Written as DNA, the CDR3 is TGTGCCTGGAGTAGGGGGAACGGGCAGCCCCAGTATTTT.

This chain links TRBV7-9 with TRBJ2-7; D remains ambiguous. Trimming stripped 5 bases from V and 2 bases from J, with 19 bases between. This CDR3 spans 16 amino acids. CDR1 and CDR2 (germline): SEHNR, FQNEAQ (reference sequence). In nucleotides, the CDR3 is TGTGCCAGCAGCCAATTGCGGTGGGGTGATACCTACGAGCAGTACTTC. Amino acid sequence: CASSQLRWGDTYEQYF.

The rearrangement joins TRBV10-2 to TRBJ2-1; TRBD1 matches 7 bases. CDR1 is WSHSY and CDR2 is SAAADI in the germline V gene. Losses at the gene ends were 7 bases for V and 2 bases for J; bases not matched to a gene: 2. The CDR3 covers 13 residues. In DNA form, the CDR3 reads TGCGCCAGCAAGACAGGGACCTACAATGAGCAGTTCTTC. Amino acids: CASKTGTYNEQFF.

This chain connects TRBV10-3 to TRBJ1-1; TRBD1 matches 7 bases. The germline CDR1 and CDR2 sequences are ENHRY and SYGVKD. CDR3 length: 14 residues. V gave up 5 bases and J gave up 5 bases; unmatched junction bases: 8. CDR3 protein: CAISKDRDRTEAFF. The DNA of the CDR3 is TGTGCCATCAGTAAAGACAGGGACCGAACTGAAGCTTTCTTT.

The rearrangement joins TRBV7-9 to TRBJ2-2; 8 bases line up with TRBD1. The CDR3 length is 14 residues. V gave up 5 bases and J gave up 7 bases; unmatched junction bases: 6. Per the germline V gene, CDR1 is SEHNR and CDR2 is FQNEAQ (reference sequence). CDR3 nucleotide sequence: TGTGCCAGCAGCCAGGACAGGGAGGTCGGGGAGCTGTTTTTT. It encodes CASSQDREVGELFF.

This clone was detected once. The V call is TRBV11-3, the J call TRBJ1-5, with 12 nucleotides matching TRBD1. V dropped 3 bases and J dropped 6; count of bases not matched to a gene: 15. Germline V gene lookup returns CDR1 SGHNT and CDR2 YENEEA. The CDR3 totals 19 residues. CDR3 sequence: CASSFGSGTGGAGGQPQHF. The CDR3 DNA reads TGTGCCAGCAGCTTCGGATCCGGGACAGGGGGCGCGGGGGGTCAGCCCCAGCATTTT.

This rearrangement joins TRBV10-2 to TRBJ2-2; 8 bases fit TRBD2. The germline CDR1 and CDR2 sequences are WSHSY and SAAADI. J lost 0 bases, V lost 7 bases, and 4 bases had no gene match. This CDR3 contains 15 residues. The CDR3 DNA reads as TGCGCCAGCAAACGGACTAGCACGAACACCGGGGAGCTGTTTTTT. Encoded protein: CASKRTSTNTGELFF.

V usage is TRBV18 and J usage is TRBJ1-1; D is perhaps TRBD1 (6 bases). Germline V gene sequence: CDR1 KGHSH, CDR2 LQKENI. The CDR3 covers 16 residues. Trimming left V 2 bases short and J 1 base short, with 14 bases between. The CDR3 region is CASSPTPGHQNTEAFF. As DNA, the CDR3 is TGTGCCAGCTCACCAACGCCGGGACACCAGAACACTGAAGCTTTCTTT.

The V call is TRBV15, the J call TRBJ2-1, with a weak D call TRBD2 (5 bases). Trimming cost V 0 bases and J 4 bases, with 13 bases left between them. The CDR3 extends over 16 amino acids. Germline loops: CDR1 LNHNV, CDR2 YYDKDF (reference sequence). The CDR3 sequence: CATSRDPSGGYNEQFF. CDR3 nucleotide sequence: TGTGCCACCAGCAGAGATCCGAGCGGCGGTTACAATGAGCAGTTCTTC.

The V call is TRBV7-2, the J call TRBJ2-1; the match to TRBD1 covers 8 bases. This CDR3 has 16 residues. Germline CDR1 reads SGHTA; CDR2 reads FQGNSA. V was clipped by 0 bases and J by 1 base; unmatched bases: 2. CDR3 DNA: TGTGCCAGCAGCTTAGCCCAGGGGGCATCCTACAATGAGCAGTTCTTC. This translates into CASSLAQGASYNEQFF.

This clone has only a few counts. The V gene is TRBV18, the J gene TRBJ1-1, with D hard to call. Trimming took off 1 base at V and 7 bases at J, with 13 bases between the two ends. Germline V gene sequence: CDR1 KGHSH, CDR2 LQKENI. The CDR3 runs 14 residues. CDR3 DNA: TGTGCCAGCTCACCACAGATAGATTTGAATGAAGCTTTCTTT. Its protein is CASSPQIDLNEAFF.

V gene TRBV30 combines with J gene TRBJ2-5; D is ambiguous. The CDR3 spans 11 residues. V dropped 3 bases and J dropped 4 bases, with 6 bases sitting between them. The germline CDR1 and CDR2 sequences are GTSNPN and SVGIG (reference sequence). This CDR3 is CAWSALETQYF. The CDR3 DNA reads as TGTGCCTGGAGCGCGTTAGAGACCCAGTACTTC.

The chain carries TRBV11-1 and TRBJ2-7, with no clear D. V lost 2 bases, J lost 3 bases, and 5 bases lay in between. The CDR3 runs to 12 residues. Per germline, CDR1 SGHAT and CDR2 FQDESV (reference sequence). Written as DNA, the CDR3 is TGTGCCAGCAGCTTAACCCGCTACGAGCAGTACTTC. Protein sequence: CASSLTRYEQYF. Supplemented by reference TRBV11-1 and TRBJ2-7, the full variable domain reads EAEVAQSPRYKITEKSQAVAFWCDPISGHATLYWYRQILGQGPELLVQFQDESVVDDSQLPKDRFSAERLKGVDSTLKIQPAELGDSAMYLCASSLTRYEQYFGPGTRLTVT.

The gene calls are TRBV5-1 and TRBJ2-3; 11 bases map to TRBD2. V lost 5 bases, J lost 3 bases, and 5 bases stayed unmatched. This CDR3 contains 15 residues. Germline lookup yields CDR1 SGHRS and CDR2 YFSETQ. CDR3 DNA sequence: TGCGCCAGCAGGAGTCTAGCGGGAGGAACAGATACGCAGTATTTT. Residues: CASRSLAGGTDTQYF. The variable domain in full, with the rest retrieved from reference TRBV5-1 and TRBJ2-3, is KAGVTQTPRYLIKTRGQQVTLSCSPISGHRSVSWYQQTPGQGLQFLFEYFSETQRNKGNFPGRFSGRQFSNSRSEMNVSTLELGDSALYLCASRSLAGGTDTQYFGPGTRLTVL.

This clone was seen a single time. The chain links TRBV2 to TRBJ2-4; 12 bases line up with TRBD1. With 6 bases clipped from V and 8 bases from J, the junction kept 5 bases outside the gene matches. The germline gives CDR1 SNHLY, CDR2 FYNNEI. CDR3 length equals 14 residues. The CDR3, as DNA: TGTGCCAGCAGAAGGGACAGGGGGCCGTACATTCAGTACTTC. Translated: CASRRDRGPYIQYF.

This rearrangement joins TRBV18 to TRBJ1-4; no definite D call. The V end lost 4 bases, the J end lost 6 bases, and 6 bases lay between the germline ends. Germline CDR1 reads KGHSH; CDR2 reads LQKENI. The CDR3 is 12 amino acids. In nucleotides, the CDR3 is TGTGCCAGCTCACGGCGGGATGAAAAACTGTTTTTT. Protein: CASSRRDEKLFF.

This clone has just a few counts. The chain uses TRBV2 and TRBJ2-3; either TRBD1 or TRBD2 may supply D (6 bases each). Germline CDR1 and CDR2: SNHLY and FYNNEI. V lost 7 bases and J 2 bases, leaving 16 bases between the germline ends. This CDR3 spans 15 amino acids. CDR3 sequence: CASMEVGGPTDTQYF. In nucleotides, the CDR3 is TGTGCCAGCATGGAAGTCGGGGGCCCCACAGATACGCAGTATTTT.

V and J are TRBV30 and TRBJ1-3; D might be TRBD1 (6 bases). Germline-derived CDR1 and CDR2 are GTSNPN and SVGIG (reference sequence). The CDR3 is 16 residues long. V was pared by 4 bases and J by 0 bases, with 16 bases between. The CDR3 DNA is TGTGCCTGGACCTTAGGGGGGGCCGTCTCTGGAAACACCATATATTTT. Amino acids: CAWTLGGAVSGNTIYF.

V usage is TRBV6-6 and J usage is TRBJ1-4, with 10 bases aligning to TRBD1. In germline, CDR1 is MNHNY, CDR2 SVGAGI (reference sequence). This CDR3 region has 14 residues. The ends lost 2 bases at V and 8 bases at J; junction bases unmatched: 2. CDR3 nucleotide sequence: TGTGCCAGCAGTTACGGGACAGGGGACGAAAAACTGTTTTTT. Translated, it gives CASSYGTGDEKLFF.

The sample holds many counts of this clone. This chain connects TRBV4-3 to TRBJ1-2; 9 nucleotides align to TRBD1. Germline V gene data show CDR1 as LGHNA and CDR2 as YSLEER. The CDR3 consists of 13 residues. The trim removed 5 bases at V and 7 bases at J, leaving 5 bases unmatched. CDR3 bases: TGCGCCAGCAGCGGGGGACAGGGTCTTGGCTACACCTTC. It translates to CASSGGQGLGYTF.

By share of the sample, this clone is medium-sized. It is unclear where the CDR3 begins or ends on the DNA, so no DNA is shown, and the CDR3 is as TCRdb lists it. The J gene is TRBJ1-2, the V gene TRBV28. Germline V gene sequence: CDR1 MDHEN, CDR2 SYDVKM. The CDR3 length equals 12 residues, ends included. CDR3 sequence reads: CASSNSVGEGTF.

The chain carries TRBV18 and TRBJ1-1, with 7 bases identical to TRBD1. Trimming removed 6 bases from V and 1 base from J; junction bases left unmatched: 8. Germline V gene sequence: CDR1 KGHSH, CDR2 LQKENI. The CDR3 is 15 residues long. CDR3 amino acids: CASSLPRTGNTEAFF. As DNA, the CDR3 is TGTGCCAGCTCCCTACCGAGGACAGGGAACACTGAAGCTTTCTTT.

The genes are TRBV30 and TRBJ2-1; TRBD1 aligns across 10 bases. The CDR3 contains 11 residues. Germline CDR1 and CDR2: GTSNPN and SVGIG (reference sequence). Trimming cost V 3 bases and J 16 bases; bases outside gene matches: 6. The CDR3 spells CAWSRQGANFF. In DNA, the CDR3 is TGTGCCTGGAGCCGACAGGGGGCTAATTTCTTC.

The chain uses TRBV12-1 and TRBJ2-2; the table's D call of TRBD2 was not tested on the DNA. TRBV12-1 is a documented pseudogene. The length of the CDR3 is 16 residues. The DNA for the CDR3 is TGTGCCAGCAAGGTCCGACTAGCGGGCTCCACCGGGGAGCTGTTTTTT. It specifies CASKVRLAGSTGELFF.

This clone was found a few times. CDR3 residues: CASSSPAGNNEQFF. The CDR3 coding sequence is TGTGCCAGCAGCTCCCCGGCAGGGAACAATGAGCAGTTCTTC. The chain uses TRBV7-2 and TRBJ2-1; tentative D call: TRBD1 (5 bases). This CDR3 has 14 amino acids. Germline V gene sequence: CDR1 SGHTA, CDR2 FQGNSA. Trimming removed 4 bases at V and 5 bases at J, with 12 bases between.